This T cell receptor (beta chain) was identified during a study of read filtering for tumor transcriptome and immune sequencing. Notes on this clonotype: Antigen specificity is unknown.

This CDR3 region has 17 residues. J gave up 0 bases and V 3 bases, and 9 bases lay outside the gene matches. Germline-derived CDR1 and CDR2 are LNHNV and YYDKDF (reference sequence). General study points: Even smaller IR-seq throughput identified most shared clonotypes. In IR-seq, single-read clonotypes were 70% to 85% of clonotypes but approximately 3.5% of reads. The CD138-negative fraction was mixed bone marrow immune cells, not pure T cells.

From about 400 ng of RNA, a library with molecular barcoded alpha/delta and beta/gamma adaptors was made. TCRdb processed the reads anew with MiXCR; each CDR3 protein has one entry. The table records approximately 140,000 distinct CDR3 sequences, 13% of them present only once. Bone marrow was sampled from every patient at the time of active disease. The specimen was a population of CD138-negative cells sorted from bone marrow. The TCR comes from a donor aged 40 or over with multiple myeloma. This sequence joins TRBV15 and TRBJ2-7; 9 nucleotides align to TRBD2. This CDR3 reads CATSSSVAGVSSYEQYF. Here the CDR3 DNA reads TGTGCCACCAGCAGCTCCGTAGCGGGAGTGAGCTCCTACGAGCAGTACTTC.